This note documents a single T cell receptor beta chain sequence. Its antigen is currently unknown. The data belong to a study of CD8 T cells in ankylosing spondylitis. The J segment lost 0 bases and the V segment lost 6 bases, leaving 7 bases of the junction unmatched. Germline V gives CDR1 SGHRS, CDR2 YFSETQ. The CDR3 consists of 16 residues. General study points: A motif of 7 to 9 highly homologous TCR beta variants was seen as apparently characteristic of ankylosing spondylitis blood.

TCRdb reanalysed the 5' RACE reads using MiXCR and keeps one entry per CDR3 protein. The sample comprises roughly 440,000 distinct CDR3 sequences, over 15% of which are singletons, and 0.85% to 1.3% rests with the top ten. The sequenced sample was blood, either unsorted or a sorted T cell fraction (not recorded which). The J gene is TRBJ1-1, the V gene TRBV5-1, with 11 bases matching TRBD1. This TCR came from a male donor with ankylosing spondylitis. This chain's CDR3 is CASKAGQGAMNTEAFF. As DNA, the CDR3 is TGCGCCAGCAAGGCCGGACAGGGGGCGATGAACACTGAAGCTTTCTTT.